The clone carrying this T cell receptor beta chain has only a few counts. Its antigen is as yet unknown. In TCRdb, the reads were re-called with MiXCR into one record per CDR3 protein. The sample records roughly 500,000 distinct CDR3 sequences, around a third being singletons. The V end lost 6 bases, the J end lost 13 bases, and 26 bases lay between the germline ends. This CDR3 is built from 15 residues. The data belong to a study of T cell repertoires in cytomegalovirus infection. This sequence originates from a human donor in good health (CMV status not recorded). Some clones in this sample may be carry-over from other donors' samples. The specimen comprised cultured PBMCs, sampled from culture after CMV antigen stimulation. This sequence joins TRBV12-3 or TRBV12-4 and TRBJ2-3, with D perhaps being TRBD1 or TRBD2 (7 bases each). As DNA, the CDR3 is TGTGCCAGCAGCAAAAGCCAGGGGGATGGGGCGGGGGAGTATTTT. Amino acid sequence: CASSKSQGDGAGEYF.